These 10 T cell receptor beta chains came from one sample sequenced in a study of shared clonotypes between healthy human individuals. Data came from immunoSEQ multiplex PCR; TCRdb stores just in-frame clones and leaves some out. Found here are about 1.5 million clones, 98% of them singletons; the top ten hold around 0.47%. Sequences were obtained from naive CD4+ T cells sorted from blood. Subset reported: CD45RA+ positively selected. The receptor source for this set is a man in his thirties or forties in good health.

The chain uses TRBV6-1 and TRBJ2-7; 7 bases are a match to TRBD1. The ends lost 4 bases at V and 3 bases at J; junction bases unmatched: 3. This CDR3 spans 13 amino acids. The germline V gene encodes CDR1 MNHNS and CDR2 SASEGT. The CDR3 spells CASSVTGYYEQYF. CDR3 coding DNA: TGTGCCAGCAGTGTGACAGGGTACTACGAGCAGTACTTC.

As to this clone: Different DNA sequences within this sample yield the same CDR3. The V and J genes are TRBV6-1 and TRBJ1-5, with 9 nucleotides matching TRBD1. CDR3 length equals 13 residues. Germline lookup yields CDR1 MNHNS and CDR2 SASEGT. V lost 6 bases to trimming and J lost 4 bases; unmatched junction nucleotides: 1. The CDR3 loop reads CASRGQGNQPQHF. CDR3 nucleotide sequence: TGTGCCAGCAGGGGACAGGGTAATCAGCCCCAGCATTTT.

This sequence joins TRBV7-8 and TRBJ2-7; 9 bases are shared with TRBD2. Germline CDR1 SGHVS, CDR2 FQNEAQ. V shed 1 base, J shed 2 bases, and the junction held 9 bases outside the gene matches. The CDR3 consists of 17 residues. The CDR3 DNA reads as TGTGCCAGCAGCTTAGAGCCCAGGCTAGCGGGGACCTACGAGCAGTACTTC. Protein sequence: CASSLEPRLAGTYEQYF.

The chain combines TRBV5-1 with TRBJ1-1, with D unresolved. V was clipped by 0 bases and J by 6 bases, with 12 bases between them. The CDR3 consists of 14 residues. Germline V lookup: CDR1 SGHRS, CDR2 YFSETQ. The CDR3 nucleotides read TGCGCCAGCAGCTTGGGTCAGAGTACGGCTGAAGCTTTCTTT. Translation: CASSLGQSTAEAFF.

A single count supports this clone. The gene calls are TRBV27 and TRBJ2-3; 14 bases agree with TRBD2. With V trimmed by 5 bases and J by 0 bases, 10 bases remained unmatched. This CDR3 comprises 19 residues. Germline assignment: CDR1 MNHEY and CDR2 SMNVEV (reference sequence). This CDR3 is CASSLGLAGVTRSTDTQYF. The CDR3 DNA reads TGTGCCAGCAGTCTGGGACTAGCGGGAGTCACTCGGAGCACAGATACGCAGTATTTT.

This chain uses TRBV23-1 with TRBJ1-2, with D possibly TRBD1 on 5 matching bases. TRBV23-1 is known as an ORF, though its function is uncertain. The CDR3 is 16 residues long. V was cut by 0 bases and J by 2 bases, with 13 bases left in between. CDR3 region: CASSQSIPRDNYGYTF. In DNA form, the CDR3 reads TGCGCCAGCAGTCAATCGATCCCCAGGGACAACTATGGCTACACCTTC.

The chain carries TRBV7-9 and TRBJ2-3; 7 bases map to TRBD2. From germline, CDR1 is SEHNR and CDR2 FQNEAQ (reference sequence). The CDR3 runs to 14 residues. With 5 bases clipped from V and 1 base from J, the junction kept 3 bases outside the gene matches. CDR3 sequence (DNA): TGTGCCAGCAGCGCGGGAGCGCGCACAGATACGCAGTATTTT. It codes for CASSAGARTDTQYF.

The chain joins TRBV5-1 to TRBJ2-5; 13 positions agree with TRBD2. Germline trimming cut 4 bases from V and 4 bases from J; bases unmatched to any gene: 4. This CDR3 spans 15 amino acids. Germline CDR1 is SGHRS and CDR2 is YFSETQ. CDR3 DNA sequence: TGCGCCAGCAGCAATGGACTAGCGGGAGTAGAGACCCAGTACTTC. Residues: CASSNGLAGVETQYF.

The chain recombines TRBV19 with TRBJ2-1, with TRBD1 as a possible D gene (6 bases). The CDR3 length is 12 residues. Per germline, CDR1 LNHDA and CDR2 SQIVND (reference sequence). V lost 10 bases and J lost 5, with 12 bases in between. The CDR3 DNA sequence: TGTGCCACCAGGACAGTTCACAATGAGCAGTTCTTC. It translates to CATRTVHNEQFF. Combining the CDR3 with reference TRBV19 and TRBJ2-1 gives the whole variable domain DGGITQSPKYLFRKEGQNVTLSCEQNLNHDAMYWYRQDPGQGLRLIYYSQIVNDFQKGDIAEGYSVSREKKESFPLTVTSAQKNPTAFYLCATRTVHNEQFFGPGTRLTVL.

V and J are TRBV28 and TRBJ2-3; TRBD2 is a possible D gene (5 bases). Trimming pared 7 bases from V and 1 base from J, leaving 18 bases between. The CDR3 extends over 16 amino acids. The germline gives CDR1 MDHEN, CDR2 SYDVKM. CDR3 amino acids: CASKAGGSLGTDTQYF. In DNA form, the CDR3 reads TGTGCCAGCAAGGCGGGTGGTTCTCTCGGCACAGATACGCAGTATTTT.